One TCR beta chain is described in this entry. The antigen it recognizes is unknown. No clone much larger than this one lies a single base away; base qualities are absent. This specimen belongs to a study of OX40 agonist ivuxolimab in advanced cancers. Regarding the study in general: Ivuxolimab was a fully human IgG2 agonistic monoclonal antibody targeting the costimulatory receptor OX40 (CD134). Intravenous ivuxolimab was administered to patients every 2 weeks at six dose levels: 0.01, 0.1, 0.3, 1.5, 3 and 10 mg/kg. Of the roughly 52 patients in dose escalation, some 19 had hepatocellular carcinoma, some 15 had melanoma, 9 had renal cell carcinoma and 9 had head and neck cancer. The dose-escalation cohort was 80% to 90% male with a mean age of about 65 years, ranging from roughly 23 to 90. Prior anti-PD-1, anti-PD-L1 or anti-CTLA-4 therapy was permitted, and 40% of dose-escalation patients had received checkpoint inhibitors. Partial responses occurred in three dose-escalation patients: two with cutaneous melanoma and one with hepatocellular carcinoma. The purpose of peripheral TCRbeta sequencing was to test whether ivuxolimab changed TCR sequence diversity and led to clonal T-cell expansion. The paper covers the monotherapy dose-escalation part of the phase I ivuxolimab trial, which included N of about 56 patients. Study-level results and caveats: Clonal expansion of both CD4+ and CD8+ blood T cells was observed from baseline to week 6 at doses 0.1 to 3.0 mg/kg. Partial responders in the 0.1-3.0 mg/kg groups had among the lowest normalized peripheral clonal expansion, especially among CD8+ T cells. Which antigens the clonally expanded peripheral T cells were specific for was not determined. After ivuxolimab, expanded clones were on average more numerous among CD8+ T cells than among CD4+ T cells. Low levels of normalized T-cell clonal expansion were also seen in some patients who did not respond.

Patients with autoimmune disease history or receiving systemic immunosuppression were excluded from the trial. Peripheral blood for TCR sequencing was collected from all dose cohorts at baseline, on cycle 4 day 1, and on cycle 7 day 1. Samples came from an open-label, multicenter, first-in-human phase I dose-escalation trial of ivuxolimab. The trial enrolled adults with locally advanced or metastatic head and neck squamous cell, hepatocellular, melanoma or renal cell carcinoma. CD4+ and CD8+ T cells were sorted separately from peripheral blood before TCR sequencing. To sequence the TCRbeta CDR3 region, genomic DNA was isolated from the sorted cells. TCRbeta CDR3 regions were sequenced using the immunoSEQ Assay. TCRdb took over this immuneACCESS table, retaining in-frame rearrangements with V and J assigned. Such tables are incomplete; in checked studies, under half of the missing clones stem from an unresolved V gene, and the remainder is unexplained. The sample has about 16,000 clones on record, 65% to 90% of them singletons. Under 5% of the sample belongs to the ten largest clones.

From cysteine to phenylalanine, the CDR3 is 15 amino acids long. CDR3 DNA only is kept here, 45 bases in frame from base 1. CDR1 and CDR2 are read off the germline V gene (reference sequence) as LNHDA and SQIVND. The germline V and J ends show losses of 10 bases and 8 bases respectively, and no gene match explains 17 bases of the junction. The receptor chain draws on TRBV19 and TRBJ2-1, with 7 central nucleotides matching TRBD2. The sequences come from CD4+ or CD8+ T cells sorted from blood, collected in a trial of the OX40 agonist ivuxolimab. This TCR came from an adult with an advanced solid tumor such as melanoma, head and neck, liver or kidney cancer. The CDR3 amino acid sequence is: CATTTSPTTNHEQFF. In nucleotides, the sequence is TGTGCCACGACGACTAGCCCCACTACCAATCATGAGCAGTTCTTC.